The 14 T cell receptor gamma chains listed next were all sequenced from one sample in a study of intestinal T cells in coeliac disease. Ten to eleven formalin-fixed paraffin-embedded scrolls, each 5 µm thick, supplied each case's genomic DNA. The TRG library came from around 0.2 ug of biopsy DNA amplified with LymphoTrack primers. TCRdb called clones from the multiplex PCR reads again using CATT. Seen here are 2,000 to 3,000 gamma-chain clones, approximately 50% observed once, and the top ten hold approximately 4.3%. The sequenced material came from a duodenal biopsy. The receptors were sampled from a human donor with celiac disease.

The V gene is TRGV2, the J gene TRGJP2. The CDR3 is 14 residues long. The germline CDR1 and CDR2 sequences are EGSNGY and YDSYNSKV. The V segment lost 1 base and the J segment 8 bases; nucleotides outside the gene matches: 7. The CDR3 here is CATWDGIVDWIKTF. The CDR3 coding sequence is TGTGCCACCTGGGACGGCATTGTGGATTGGATCAAGACGTTT.

The genes are TRGV3 and TRGJP2. CDR1 VTNTFY and CDR2 YDVSTARD come from the germline V gene (reference sequence). The CDR3 loop spans 17 amino acids. The CDR3 DNA follows: TGTGCACCTCGGGACAGGCCCGCAGCTTATAGTGATTGGATCAAGACGTTT. Protein product: CAPRDRPAAYSDWIKTF.

This clone rates as large (0.1 to 1%). V is TRGV9 and J is TRGJ1 or TRGJ2. V lost 4 bases to trimming and J lost 3 bases; unmatched junction nucleotides: 9. CDR3 length: 14 amino acids. The germline gives CDR1 GITISATS, CDR2 ISYDGTV (reference sequence). CDR3: CALWDWERYYKKLF. The DNA for the CDR3 is TGTGCCTTGTGGGATTGGGAACGTTATTATAAGAAACTCTTT.

The chain joins TRGV2 to TRGJ1 or TRGJ2. The V gene's germline CDR1 is EGSNGY and CDR2 YDSYNSKV. J lost 3 bases, V lost 1 base, and 9 bases had no gene match. The CDR3 totals 15 residues. The chain's CDR3 is CATWDGPPFYYKKLF. CDR3 DNA sequence: TGTGCCACCTGGGACGGCCCCCCTTTTTATTATAAGAAACTCTTT.

Note on this clone: One end of the junction is discordant with germline, which a read error may explain. The chain recombines TRGV9 with TRGJ1 or TRGJ2. The CDR3 is 14 residues long. CDR1 is GITISATS, CDR2 ISYDGTV, per germline (reference sequence). The CDR3 DNA is TGTGCCTTGTGGGTACGCCAAATTATTATAAGAAAGGTGTTC. Its protein is CALWVRQIIIRKVF.

This clone occurred a few times. This chain joins TRGV3 and TRGJ1 or TRGJ2. The germline CDR1 and CDR2 sequences are VTNTFY and YDVSTARD (reference sequence). There are 13 residues in the CDR3. The ends lost 3 bases at V and 2 bases at J; junction bases unmatched: 4. Here the CDR3 reads CATWDSDYYKKLF. DNA for the CDR3: TGTGCCACCTGGGACTCGGATTATTATAAGAAACTCTTT.

CDR3 residues: CATWDRPSNYYKKLF. For the CDR3, the DNA is TGTGCCACCTGGGACAGGCCTTCGAATTATTATAAGAAACTCTTT. The rearrangement uses TRGV3 and TRGJ1 or TRGJ2. The CDR3 is 15 residues long. V dropped 0 bases and J dropped 0; count of bases not matched to a gene: 5. CDR1 VTNTFY and CDR2 YDVSTARD come from the germline V gene (reference sequence).

This chain links TRGV4 with TRGJ1 or TRGJ2. With V trimmed by 5 bases and J by 3 bases, 4 bases remained unmatched. Germline V gives CDR1 EGSTGY, CDR2 YDSYTSSV. The CDR3 is 12 residues long. CDR3 coding DNA: TGTGCCACCTGGGGCCCTTATTATAAGAAACTCTTT. It codes for CATWGPYYKKLF.

The chain uses TRGV3 and TRGJ1 or TRGJ2. Trimming removed 3 bases from V and 2 bases from J; junction bases left unmatched: 10. This CDR3 comprises 15 residues. Germline lookup yields CDR1 VTNTFY and CDR2 YDVSTARD (reference sequence). The CDR3 region is CATWDLPSDYYKKLF. The CDR3 DNA follows: TGTGCCACCTGGGACCTCCCCTCGGATTATTATAAGAAACTCTTT.

The chain carries TRGV8 and TRGJ1 or TRGJ2. The CDR3 length is 11 residues. Looked up from germline, CDR1 is VENAVY and CDR2 is YDSYNSRV. V shed 4 bases and J 7 bases; nucleotides not matched to a gene: 4. The chain's CDR3 is CATWEEYKKLF. CDR3 sequence (DNA): TGTGCCACCTGGGAAGAGTATAAGAAACTCTTT.

The chain carries TRGV2 and TRGJP2. The CDR3 length is 15 residues. Germline values: CDR1 EGSNGY, CDR2 YDSYNSKV. J lost 9 bases, V lost 0 bases, and 10 bases had no gene match. CDR3 DNA: TGTGCCACCTGGGACGGGCGAGTAGTGAATTGGATCAAGACGTTT. Translated: CATWDGRVVNWIKTF.

Note on this clone: At one end, the junction sequence differs from germline, possibly due to a read error. The chain joins TRGV2 to TRGJ1 or TRGJ2. CDR3 size: 11 residues. From germline, CDR1 is EGSNGY and CDR2 YDSYNSKV. CDR3: CAPGTGYKKLF. Here the CDR3 DNA reads TGCGCACCTGGGACGGGTTACAAGAAACTCTTT.

To note about this clone: Mismatch with germline at one junction end may stem from a read error. This chain joins TRGV2 and TRGJP2. The CDR3 is made up of 15 amino acids. Germline V gene sequence: CDR1 EGSNGY, CDR2 YDSYNSKV. Here the CDR3 DNA reads TGTGCCACCTGGGAAGGATATAGTAGTAATTGGATCAAGACGTTT. It codes for CATWEGYSSNWIKTF.

Comment on this clone: This may come from a read error, since a much larger clone is one base off. The V call is TRGV3, the J call TRGJP2. CDR3 size: 16 residues. Germline values: CDR1 VTNTFY, CDR2 YDVSTARD (reference sequence). The CDR3 DNA reads TGTGCCACCTGGGACAGGCTGGGCAAGAGTGGTTGGATCAAGACGTTT. Amino acids: CATWDRLGKSGWIKTF.